The clone carrying this T cell receptor beta chain showed up just a few times. The antigen is undetermined. Sequencing was performed with immunoSEQ multiplex PCR; in TCRdb, only in-frame clones are kept and a portion is missing. The sample lists roughly 19,000 clones; 76% were seen once. These data originate in a study of early stage breast cancer tumors. Study-wide background: The ER+/PR+/HER2- tumors included seven or eight ductal and a handful of lobular carcinomas.

Germline assignment: CDR1 LNHDA and CDR2 SQIVND (reference sequence). The CDR3 is made up of 16 amino acids. The J segment lost 5 bases and the V segment lost 4 bases, leaving 5 bases of the junction unmatched. Study results and limitations: Tumor and normal breast were distinguished via blood comparison in about 85% of the 16 patients.

The receptor was derived from a person between 55 and 69 years old with breast cancer. The chain couples TRBV19 to TRBJ2-5, with 15 bases that match TRBD2. Sequenced: blood. In DNA form, the CDR3 reads TGTGCCAGTAGTACCGGACTAGCGGGGGGGCTCGAGACCCAGTACTTC. It codes for CASSTGLAGGLETQYF.